The 11 T cell receptor beta chains presented below share a single source sample, sequenced in a study of metastatic and nonmetastatic thyroid tumors. TCRdb re-analyzed the PCR reads using MiXCR. The table lists over 10,000 clones, approximately 33% of them singletons, with about a sixth in the top ten. There were no patients who had received any treatment before thyroid surgery. The sequencing sample was made of tumor tissue. The receptors derive from a male donor with papillary thyroid cancer or a benign thyroid nodule (not recorded which). Some clones in this sample may be carry-over from other donors' samples.

The chain joins TRBV12-3 or TRBV12-4 to TRBJ1-2, with a tentative D call TRBD1 (5 bases). The V and J ends lost 6 bases and 11 bases respectively, with 19 bases between them. The CDR3 contains 13 residues. In nucleotides, the CDR3 is TGTGCCAGCAGCAGCCCACAGACTGGGGGATACACCTTC. Translation gives CASSSPQTGGYTF.

The CDR3 bases are TGTGCCACCAGTGACCATTCCGGGACTAGCGATAGCACAGATACGCAGTATTTT. It yields the protein CATSDHSGTSDSTDTQYF. The V call is TRBV24-1, the J call TRBJ2-3; 10 positions match TRBD2. In germline, CDR1 is KGHDR, CDR2 SFDVKD. V trimming: 4 bases; J trimming: 0 bases; junction bases outside the gene matches: 9. The CDR3 contains 18 residues.

The gene calls are TRBV3-1 and TRBJ2-2; the match to TRBD2 covers 7 bases. The CDR3 is 15 residues long. Germline assignment: CDR1 LGHDT and CDR2 YNNKEL (reference sequence). V lost 3 bases, J lost 7 bases, and 8 bases stayed unmatched. This chain's CDR3 is CASSQRLANDGELFF. The CDR3 DNA follows: TGTGCCAGCAGCCAGCGACTAGCCAATGACGGGGAGCTGTTTTTT.

V is TRBV30 and J is TRBJ1-2; D unclear. Germline CDR1 and CDR2: GTSNPN and SVGIG (reference sequence). V dropped 0 bases and J dropped 5 bases, with 7 bases sitting between them. There are 12 residues in the CDR3. The CDR3 coding sequence is TGTGCCTGGAGTGTCAGGAGTTATGGCTACACCTTC. It yields the protein CAWSVRSYGYTF. The whole variable domain, filled in from reference TRBV30 and TRBJ1-2, reads SQTIHQWPATLVQPVGSPLSLECTVEGTSNPNLYWYRQAAGRGLQLLFYSVGIGQISSEVPQNLSASRPQDRQFILSSKKLLLSDSGFYLCAWSVRSYGYTFGSGTRLTVV.

This chain uses TRBV7-2 with TRBJ2-7, with unresolved D. The CDR3 is 14 amino acids. V shed 5 bases and J shed 0 bases, with 11 bases lying between them. In germline, CDR1 is SGHTA, CDR2 FQGNSA. DNA for the CDR3: TGTGCCAGCAGCATCAGCAGTAGCTCCTACGAGCAGTACTTC. It specifies CASSISSSSYEQYF. The full variable domain, with the rest looked up from reference TRBV7-2 and TRBJ2-7, is GAGVSQSPSNKVTEKGKDVELRCDPISGHTALYWYRQSLGQGLEFLIYFQGNSAPDKSGLPSDRFSAERTGGSVSTLTIQRTQQEDSAVYLCASSISSSSYEQYFGPGTRLTVT.

This clone occurred many times. The chain recombines TRBV2 with TRBJ1-2; 8 bases match TRBD1. In germline, CDR1 is SNHLY, CDR2 FYNNEI. This CDR3 has 12 amino acids. V gave up 11 bases and J gave up 0 bases; unmatched junction bases: 2. This CDR3 is CALGQANYGYTF. DNA for the CDR3: TGTGCCTTGGGACAGGCTAACTATGGCTACACCTTC.

The genes are TRBV5-1 and TRBJ2-2; D unresolved. Deletions cut 1 base from V and 0 bases from J, with 10 bases between. The CDR3 totals 16 residues. Germline-derived CDR1 and CDR2 are SGHRS and YFSETQ. Here the CDR3 DNA reads TGCGCCAGCAGCTTGTGGTTCGGATCGAACACCGGGGAGCTGTTTTTT. Translation: CASSLWFGSNTGELFF.

In this sample, this clone turned up a few times. The V and J genes are TRBV6-1 and TRBJ2-7, with 7 bases identical to TRBD1. CDR3 length: 12 amino acids. Germline CDR1 is MNHNS and CDR2 is SASEGT. The J segment lost 4 bases and the V segment lost 4 bases, leaving 1 base of the junction unmatched. As DNA, the CDR3 is TGTGCCAGCAGTGCGACAGGGTACGAGCAGTACTTC. It yields the protein CASSATGYEQYF.

The chain is built from TRBV6-1 and TRBJ2-1; no clear D gene. This CDR3 spans 13 amino acids. The ends were cut back, 0 bases at V and 6 bases at J, with 6 bases in the middle. Germline values: CDR1 MNHNS, CDR2 SASEGT. In nucleotides, the CDR3 is TGTGCCAGCAGTGAAGCGCTCGGCAATGAGCAGTTCTTC. Protein product: CASSEALGNEQFF.

This clone was recorded at least ten times. The J gene is TRBJ2-3, the V gene TRBV5-1; 10 positions match TRBD1. Germline V gene lookup returns CDR1 SGHRS and CDR2 YFSETQ. The J segment lost 6 bases and the V segment lost 6 bases, leaving 7 bases of the junction unmatched. The CDR3 is made up of 14 amino acids. CDR3 nucleotides: TGCGCCAGCACTTCGGGACAGGGGATGGATACGCAGTATTTT. Its translation: CASTSGQGMDTQYF.

This clone rates as medium-sized (0.01 to 0.1%). This CDR3 is also generated by other DNA sequences in the sample. The V call is TRBV5-1, the J call TRBJ2-3; D call uncertain. Germline V gene data show CDR1 as SGHRS and CDR2 as YFSETQ. The CDR3 is 12 amino acids. The germline V and J ends were trimmed by 4 bases and 6 bases, with 9 bases remaining between them. CDR3 amino acids: CASSPTRDTQYF. DNA for the CDR3: TGCGCCAGCAGCCCGACGCGGGATACGCAGTATTTT. Full variable domain (rest looked up from reference TRBV5-1 and TRBJ2-3): KAGVTQTPRYLIKTRGQQVTLSCSPISGHRSVSWYQQTPGQGLQFLFEYFSETQRNKGNFPGRFSGRQFSNSRSEMNVSTLELGDSALYLCASSPTRDTQYFGPGTRLTVL.